The present T cell receptor beta chain was sequenced within a study of cytomegalovirus exposure and HLA in healthy donors. The wider study: Out of around 360 genotyped donors, roughly 80% belonged to the Caucasian-associated ancestry cluster.

Both 60 Vbeta primers and 13 Jbeta primers went into the PCR. Assay used: immunoSEQ multiplex PCR; TCRdb lists only in-frame clones, some missing. The sample contains 200,000 to 250,000 clones, more than 75% of which appear only once. CDR1 and CDR2 (germline): ENHRY, SYGVKD. V dropped 3 bases and J dropped 11; count of bases not matched to a gene: 3. This CDR3 contains 12 residues. The sample was PBMCs. The TCR was taken from a human donor in good health. V gene TRBV10-3 combines with J gene TRBJ2-7; 11 nucleotides line up with TRBD2. CDR3: CAISEGSGREYF. The CDR3 DNA sequence: TGTGCCATCAGTGAAGGTAGCGGGAGGGAGTACTTC.